This T cell receptor beta chain appears in the sequencing data of a study of blood T cells in healthy people across ages (dated by TCRdb to the mid-2010s). In terms of the full investigation: Template switching captured roughly one uniquely barcoded TCR beta cDNA molecule per two T cells in model experiments. The study measured age-related changes in TCR beta repertoire diversity using deep sequencing normalized with unique cDNA molecular identifiers. Four age groups were formed from the donors: young (average about 17 years), middle-aged (approximately 39), aged (around 62) and long-lived (roughly 81). Donors of different ages were randomly distributed across sequencing lanes to avoid experimental bias. For two donors (one aged 18 to 29 and one aged 80 or older), the study analyzed two additional independent replicas of 1 million unique cDNA reads from the same blood draw. Study-wide findings and limitations: As age increased, observed TCR beta diversity per million T cells dropped in a roughly linear way, and a significant reduction was already evident by age 40. Bulk unsorted PBMC profiling prevented conclusive comparison of naive and antigen-experienced compartments. Estimates of total diversity based on one million sequenced T cells were considered lower bounds and underestimates. Compared with the aged group, the long-lived group had more naive CD4+ T cells, fewer expanded clones and increased TCR diversity, a pattern suggesting age selection. The percentage of naive T cells measured by flow cytometry correlated strongly with observed TCR beta diversity. The CMV infection status of donors was not known, potentially confounding age-related changes in expanded clonotypes.

The library was prepared using 5' RACE. A second PCR of about 6 to 11 cycles was performed with a sample-barcoded 5' primer and a J-beta primer mix. A template-switch 5' adaptor carrying 12 random nucleotides introduced a unique molecular identifier onto each TCR beta cDNA molecule. Each sample yielded at least 3 million CDR3-containing paired-end reads. The Mint cDNA synthesis kit, primed by a TRBC-specific oligonucleotide, was used to synthesize first-strand cDNA from all RNA. Following uracil-DNA glycosylase treatment, all cDNA underwent a first 18-cycle PCR with the universal primers M1SS and BC2_uni_R. The original methods were these. Each sample was normalized by randomly selecting 1 million high-quality reads, each carrying a distinct molecular identifier. Instead of being binned into consensus sequences, reads that shared molecular identifiers were thrown out. CDR3 identification, clonotype clustering and error correction used MiTCR with a Q25 quality threshold and the strictest error-elimination algorithm. Lower-bound total TCR beta diversity was estimated with a nonparametric unseen species model using Euler transformation. TCRdb redid the processing of the public reads, applying fastp at Q25 and MiXCR, and retained in-frame beta chains. Here each entry gathers all rows of one CDR3 protein and keeps the most common genes and DNA. These V and J calls rely on TCRdb rather than the paper's analysis. Across this sample there are fewer than 2 million distinct CDR3 sequences, with about 39% seen only once. 20% to 25% of the sample is held by the ten biggest clonotypes.

Donors were around 37 systemically healthy Caucasian individuals from Russia aged roughly 6 to 90 years. Each donor gave 8 to 10 milliliters of peripheral blood, collected into EDTA-treated Vacutainer tubes. PBMCs were isolated by Ficoll-Paque density-gradient centrifugation, with at least 7 million obtained per sample. Trizol reagent was used to extract total RNA from the PBMCs, yielding at least 6 micrograms per sample. For every donor, an aliquot of PBMCs went through flow cytometry to measure the percentages of naive CD45RAhigh/CD27high T cells. This clonotype was seen at least ten times. The clone's antigen remains unknown. The input lacks base qualities; no much larger clone sits a single base away. This clonotype originated in a human donor in good health. Sequences were obtained from blood.

The base sequence is TGCAGTGCTGATCAGGGTTCCCTGCGTGAAAAACTGTTTTTT. This yields the protein CSADQGSLREKLFF. The rearrangement combines TRBV20-1 with TRBJ1-4; perhaps TRBD1 is the D gene, with 5 bases matching. CDR1 and CDR2 (DFQATT, SNEGSKA) derive from the germline V gene (reference sequence). The junction shows trimming of 5 bases on V and 7 bases on J, plus 17 bases between the germline ends. The CDR3 measures 14 amino acids from cysteine to phenylalanine. Only CDR3 DNA is held: 42 bases, read in frame from base 1.